A selection of T cell receptor beta chains follows, all from one sample in a study of blood T cell repertoires in COVID-19. TCRdb's copy holds only in-frame clones and misses some; the assay was immunoSEQ multiplex PCR. The sample has about 310,000 clones, over 75% seen once. Material: peripheral blood. Source of these receptors: a man aged 50 to 60 with active or convalescent COVID-19. Both conserved end residues are part of each CDR3. Each record gives: J gene, V gene, CDR3 protein.

j_gene: TRBJ2-5
v_gene: TRBV2
CDR3aa: CASSGLAGEQETQYF

j_gene: TRBJ2-7
v_gene: TRBV7-9
CDR3aa: CASSLGQGFYEQYF

j_gene: TRBJ1-5
v_gene: TRBV27
CDR3aa: CASSFQGAGNQPQHF

j_gene: TRBJ2-1
v_gene: TRBV27
CDR3aa: CASSLWSGDTFSYNEQFF

j_gene: TRBJ2-1
v_gene: TRBV5-1
CDR3aa: CASSLGLAGINEQFF

j_gene: TRBJ2-1
v_gene: TRBV15
CDR3aa: CATSRDMGQGNNEQFF

j_gene: TRBJ2-7
v_gene: TRBV29-1
CDR3aa: CSVVRGGHEQYF

j_gene: TRBJ2-3
v_gene: TRBV28
CDR3aa: CASTLNTDTQYF

j_gene: TRBJ2-1
v_gene: TRBV6-5
CDR3aa: CASGNRQSYNEQFF

j_gene: TRBJ2-2
v_gene: TRBV18
CDR3aa: CASSHTDRGLTGELFF

j_gene: TRBJ1-5
v_gene: TRBV7-9
CDR3aa: CASSGGGDGNQPQHF

j_gene: TRBJ1-5
v_gene: TRBV7-9
CDR3aa: CASSLGGGDNQPQHF

j_gene: TRBJ2-7
v_gene: TRBV5-1
CDR3aa: CASSLGQTETEQYF

j_gene: TRBJ1-2
v_gene: TRBV5-5
CDR3aa: CASSLGQDFYGYTF

j_gene: TRBJ1-1
v_gene: TRBV29-1
CDR3aa: CSVDSGRRTEAFF

j_gene: TRBJ1-4
v_gene: TRBV12-3/TRBV12-4
CDR3aa: CASSLNQNEKLFF

j_gene: TRBJ2-7
v_gene: TRBV7-2
CDR3aa: CASSLAARAFSDEQYF

j_gene: TRBJ2-1
v_gene: TRBV5-1
CDR3aa: CASSAITSGRANEQFF

j_gene: TRBJ1-5
v_gene: TRBV10-3
CDR3aa: CATGGAGGSQPQHF

j_gene: TRBJ2-7
v_gene: TRBV5-4
CDR3aa: CASSPGNRGLGEQYF

j_gene: TRBJ2-6
v_gene: TRBV7-3
CDR3aa: CASSMGGSGANVLTF

j_gene: TRBJ2-7
v_gene: TRBV9
CDR3aa: CASSVATTGVGQQYF

j_gene: TRBJ1-5
v_gene: TRBV5-1
CDR3aa: CASSLVQGGQPQHF

j_gene: TRBJ2-7
v_gene: TRBV28
CDR3aa: CASSPQPGLAVYEQYF

j_gene: TRBJ2-1
v_gene: TRBV20-1
CDR3aa: CSASALTGSSYNEQFF

j_gene: TRBJ1-1
v_gene: TRBV28
CDR3aa: CASSSAASRGEAFF

j_gene: TRBJ1-5
v_gene: TRBV3-1/TRBV3-2
CDR3aa: CASSQGSGVNQPQHF

j_gene: TRBJ1-2
v_gene: TRBV4-3
CDR3aa: CASSQGASNTGYGYTF

j_gene: TRBJ1-4
v_gene: TRBV18
CDR3aa: CASSPIEAREKLFF

j_gene: TRBJ2-3
v_gene: TRBV12-3/TRBV12-4
CDR3aa: CASSNFHTDTQYF